One and the same sample provided the 13 T cell receptor beta chains below, sequenced in a study of blood T cells in healthy people across ages. A sample-barcoded 5' primer and a J-beta primer mix were used in a second PCR of about 6 to 11 cycles. Via MiXCR, TCRdb re-called the 5' RACE reads, giving one row per CDR3 protein. The top ten hold 7.7% of the sample, which has some 1.5 million distinct CDR3 sequences, 28% seen once. The sequenced sample consisted of blood. These TCRs come from a woman aged 30 to 39 in good health.

This clonotype appeared many times. This chain uses TRBV12-3 or TRBV12-4 with TRBJ2-7, with 7 bases identical to TRBD1. Losses at the gene ends were 4 bases for V and 4 bases for J; bases not matched to a gene: 7. This CDR3 has 14 amino acids. The CDR3 nucleotides are TGTGCCAGCAGTTGGGGGACAGTCAAATACGAGCAGTACTTC. The encoded protein is CASSWGTVKYEQYF.

The V and J genes are TRBV12-3 or TRBV12-4 and TRBJ2-1; D unclear. V lost 10 bases and J lost 0, with 13 bases in between. This CDR3 is built from 14 residues. CDR3 in amino acids: CAIRKRSSYNEQFF. The CDR3 region has the DNA TGTGCCATCAGAAAGAGGAGCTCCTACAATGAGCAGTTCTTC.

This clonotype turned up a few times. The chain uses TRBV2 and TRBJ1-5, with D possibly matching TRBD1 (5 bases). Germline V gene sequence: CDR1 SNHLY, CDR2 FYNNEI. The CDR3 contains 13 residues. V was clipped by 9 bases and J by 2 bases, with 11 bases between them. The CDR3 sequence is CASQQEGNQPQHF. The CDR3 DNA reads as TGTGCCAGTCAACAGGAGGGCAATCAGCCCCAGCATTTT.

This clonotype was seen many times. This sequence joins TRBV6-5 and TRBJ1-2; a weak D match, TRBD1 (6 bases). Germline V CDR1 and CDR2: MNHEY, SVGAGI. CDR3 length equals 11 residues. The V and J ends lost 11 bases and 7 bases respectively, with 14 bases between them. CDR3 nucleotide sequence: TGTGCCGCAGGCAGGGGCCTTGGCTACACCTTC. Its protein product is CAAGRGLGYTF.

This clonotype was counted only a few times. The J gene is TRBJ1-1, the V gene TRBV12-3 or TRBV12-4; D is perhaps TRBD1 (5 bases). This CDR3 is 16 amino acids long. The ends were cut back, 5 bases at V and 4 bases at J, with 20 bases in the middle. DNA of the CDR3: TGTGCCAGCAGTGAAGGGACGGTCGGGATCAGCACTGAAGCTTTCTTT. This sequence encodes CASSEGTVGISTEAFF.

The chain links TRBV18 to TRBJ2-4, with 7 bases aligning to TRBD2. Germline assignment: CDR1 KGHSH and CDR2 LQKENI. The ends lost 2 bases at V and 7 bases at J; junction bases unmatched: 5. The CDR3 runs 14 residues. Here the CDR3 DNA reads TGTGCCAGCTCACCAGAGGCCGGGGGGAACATTCAGTACTTC. Amino acid sequence: CASSPEAGGNIQYF.

The chain recombines TRBV7-2 with TRBJ2-3; 8 nucleotides line up with TRBD1. V trimming: 4 bases; J trimming: 6 bases; junction bases outside the gene matches: 9. The germline V gene encodes CDR1 SGHTA and CDR2 FQGNSA. The CDR3 extends over 15 amino acids. CDR3 DNA sequence: TGTGCCAGCAGCTCCGGGACAGGCAGAGAGGATACGCAGTATTTT. This sequence encodes CASSSGTGREDTQYF.

The chain couples TRBV27 to TRBJ1-2; D uncertain. V dropped 3 bases and J dropped 5 bases, with 13 bases sitting between them. This CDR3 region has 14 residues. The V gene's germline CDR1 is MNHEY and CDR2 SMNVEV (reference sequence). The chain's CDR3 is CASSFGPGHYGYTF. In DNA, the CDR3 is TGTGCCAGCAGTTTCGGGCCAGGTCATTATGGCTACACCTTC.

V and J are TRBV10-3 and TRBJ1-2; tentative D call: TRBD1 (6 bases). The V end was cut by 6 bases, the J end by 5 bases, with 19 bases between. Germline V lookup: CDR1 ENHRY, CDR2 SYGVKD. This CDR3 contains 15 residues. Written as DNA, the CDR3 is TGTGCCATCAGCCCGGTACAGGGCCCCACATATGGCTACACCTTC. Its protein is CAISPVQGPTYGYTF.

This clonotype was seen a few times. The chain links TRBV6-6 to TRBJ2-3, with TRBD2 matching over 11 bases. V lost 2 bases to trimming and J lost 4 bases; unmatched junction nucleotides: 5. Germline CDR1 is MNHNY and CDR2 is SVGAGI (reference sequence). The CDR3 is 16 amino acids. This CDR3 is CASSYTSGSRADTQYF. The CDR3 DNA follows: TGTGCCAGCAGTTACACTAGCGGGAGTAGGGCAGATACGCAGTATTTT.

In its sample, this clonotype was seen many times. The chain is built from TRBV18 and TRBJ1-4; 11 nucleotides agree with TRBD1. Germline lookup yields CDR1 KGHSH and CDR2 LQKENI. The CDR3 runs to 17 residues. The V and J ends lost 3 bases and 3 bases, in that order; junction bases with no gene match: 6. The CDR3 protein is CASSPVGQGAANEKLFF. CDR3 coding DNA: TGTGCCAGCTCACCCGTTGGACAGGGGGCTGCTAATGAAAAACTGTTTTTT.

This clonotype has a count of ten or more. This chain connects TRBV11-2 to TRBJ1-2; D not certain. The CDR3 contains 15 residues. The ends were cut back, 2 bases at V and 0 bases at J, with 10 bases in the middle. Germline assignment: CDR1 SGHAT and CDR2 FQNNGV. The CDR3: CASSLHSTANYGYTF. CDR3 nucleotide sequence: TGTGCCAGCAGCTTACACTCGACGGCTAACTATGGCTACACCTTC.

Worth noting for this clonotype: One end of the junction varies from germline; a read error may be responsible. This chain joins TRBV4-3 and TRBJ2-4; no clear D. CDR3 length equals 15 residues. Germline-derived CDR1 and CDR2 are LGHNA and YSLEER. The CDR3 loop is CASNQEKTLQNEQYF. As DNA, the CDR3 is TGCGCCAGCAACCAAGAAAAAACCCTTCAGAATGAGCAGTACTTC.